This T cell receptor (beta chain) was sequenced for a study of blood T cell repertoires in COVID-19. Across the study: The United States, Italy and Spain provided the acute and convalescent COVID-19 samples. PBMCs, B-cell-depleted T cells, or T cells were the source of the cDNA or gDNA that made up the material.

Germline V gene sequence: CDR1 KGHSH, CDR2 LQKENI. V dropped 3 bases and J dropped 11; count of bases not matched to a gene: 4. CDR3 size: 13 residues. Per the authors' pipeline: Estimation of nucleated cell counts was performed using reference gene primer amplification. The method was immunoSEQ multiplex PCR; TCRdb's version includes in-frame clones alone and lacks a portion of them. The DNA gave D and trimming, while V, J and clone size come from that table. The sample consists of roughly 90,000 clones, 65% to 90% of them appearing once. Sequencing input: peripheral blood. The receptor's source is an elderly woman with active or convalescent COVID-19. The V gene is TRBV18, the J gene TRBJ1-4; TRBD1 matches 9 bases. Here the CDR3 DNA reads TGTGCCAGCTCACCGGAAGGGACAGGGAAACTGTTTTTT. Translated, it gives CASSPEGTGKLFF.